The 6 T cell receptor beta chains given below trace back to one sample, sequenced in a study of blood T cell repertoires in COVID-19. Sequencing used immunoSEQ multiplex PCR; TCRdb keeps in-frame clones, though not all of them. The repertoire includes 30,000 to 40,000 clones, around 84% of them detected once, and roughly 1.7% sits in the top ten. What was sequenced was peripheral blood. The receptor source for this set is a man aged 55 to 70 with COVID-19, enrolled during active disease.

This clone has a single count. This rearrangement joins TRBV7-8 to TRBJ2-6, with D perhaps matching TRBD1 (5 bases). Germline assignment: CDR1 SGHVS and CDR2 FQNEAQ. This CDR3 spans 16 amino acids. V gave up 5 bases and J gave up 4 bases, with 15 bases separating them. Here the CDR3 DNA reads TGTGCCAGCAGCCTTATAGGGGTCACCGGGGCCAACGTCCTGACTTTC. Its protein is CASSLIGVTGANVLTF.

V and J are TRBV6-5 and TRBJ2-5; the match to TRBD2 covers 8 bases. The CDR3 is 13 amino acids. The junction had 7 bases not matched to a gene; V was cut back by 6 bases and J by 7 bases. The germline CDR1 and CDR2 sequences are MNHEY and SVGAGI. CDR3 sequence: CASRVGLVGTQYF. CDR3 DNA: TGTGCCAGCAGGGTGGGACTAGTAGGGACCCAGTACTTC.

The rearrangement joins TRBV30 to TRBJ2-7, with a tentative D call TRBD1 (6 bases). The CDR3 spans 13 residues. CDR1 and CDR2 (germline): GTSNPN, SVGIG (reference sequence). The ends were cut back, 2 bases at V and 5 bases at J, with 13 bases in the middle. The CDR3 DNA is TGTGCCTGGAGTTGGGGGCTTAGCAACGAGCAGTACTTC. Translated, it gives CAWSWGLSNEQYF. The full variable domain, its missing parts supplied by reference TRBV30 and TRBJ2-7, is SQTIHQWPATLVQPVGSPLSLECTVEGTSNPNLYWYRQAAGRGLQLLFYSVGIGQISSEVPQNLSASRPQDRQFILSSKKLLLSDSGFYLCAWSWGLSNEQYFGPGTRLTVT.

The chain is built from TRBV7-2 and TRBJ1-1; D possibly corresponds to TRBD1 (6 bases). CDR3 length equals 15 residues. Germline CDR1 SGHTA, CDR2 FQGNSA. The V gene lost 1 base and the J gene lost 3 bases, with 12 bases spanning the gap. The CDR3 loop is CASSLDRQAYTEAFF. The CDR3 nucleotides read TGTGCCAGCAGCTTAGACAGACAGGCCTACACTGAAGCTTTCTTT. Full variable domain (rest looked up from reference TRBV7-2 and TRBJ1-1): GAGVSQSPSNKVTEKGKDVELRCDPISGHTALYWYRQSLGQGLEFLIYFQGNSAPDKSGLPSDRFSAERTGGSVSTLTIQRTQQEDSAVYLCASSLDRQAYTEAFFGQGTRLTVV.

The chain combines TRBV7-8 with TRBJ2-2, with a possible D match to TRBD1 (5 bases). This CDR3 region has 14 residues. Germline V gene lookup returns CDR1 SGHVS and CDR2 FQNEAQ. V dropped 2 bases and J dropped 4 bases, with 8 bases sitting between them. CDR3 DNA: TGTGCCAGCAGCTTAAAAAGGGGCACCGGGGAGCTGTTTTTT. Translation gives CASSLKRGTGELFF.

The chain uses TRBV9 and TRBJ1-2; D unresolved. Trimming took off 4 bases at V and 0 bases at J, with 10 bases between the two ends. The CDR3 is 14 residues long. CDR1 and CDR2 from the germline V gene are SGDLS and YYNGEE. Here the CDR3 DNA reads TGTGCCAGCAGCTCTCGGGTCGCTAACTATGGCTACACCTTC. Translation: CASSSRVANYGYTF.